The TCR beta chain described here comes from a study of blood T cell repertoires in COVID-19. Overall study: Acute and convalescent COVID-19 samples came from the United States, Italy and Spain. The cDNA or gDNA used as material had been derived from T cells, B-cell-depleted T cells, or PBMCs.

The CDR3 spans 14 residues. Germline CDR1 reads LGHDT; CDR2 reads YNNKEL (reference sequence). V lost 1 base and J 8 bases, leaving 9 bases between the germline ends. TCRdb keeps only in-frame clones here, not all; method: immunoSEQ multiplex PCR. The table has 25,000 to 30,000 clones, roughly 85% seen once. The gene calls are TRBV3-1 (or the pseudogene TRBV3-2) and TRBJ1-6; D possibly corresponds to TRBD1 (6 bases). This sequence originates from a woman of 80 years or more with COVID-19, enrolled during active disease. Input material: peripheral blood. The CDR3: CASSQVTGYSPLHF. CDR3 nucleotides: TGTGCCAGCAGCCAAGTAACAGGGTATTCACCCCTCCACTTT.